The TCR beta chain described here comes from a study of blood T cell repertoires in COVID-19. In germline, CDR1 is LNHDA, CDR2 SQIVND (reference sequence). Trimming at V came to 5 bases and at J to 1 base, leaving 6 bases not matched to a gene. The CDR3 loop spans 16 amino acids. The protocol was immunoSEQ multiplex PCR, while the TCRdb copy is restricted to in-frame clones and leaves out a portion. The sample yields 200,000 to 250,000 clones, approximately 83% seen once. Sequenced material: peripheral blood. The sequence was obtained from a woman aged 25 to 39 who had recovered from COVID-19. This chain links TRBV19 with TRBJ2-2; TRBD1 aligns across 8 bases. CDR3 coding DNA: TGTGCCAGTAGTCCAACCGGGACAGGGAACACCGGGGAGCTGTTTTTT. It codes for CASSPTGTGNTGELFF.